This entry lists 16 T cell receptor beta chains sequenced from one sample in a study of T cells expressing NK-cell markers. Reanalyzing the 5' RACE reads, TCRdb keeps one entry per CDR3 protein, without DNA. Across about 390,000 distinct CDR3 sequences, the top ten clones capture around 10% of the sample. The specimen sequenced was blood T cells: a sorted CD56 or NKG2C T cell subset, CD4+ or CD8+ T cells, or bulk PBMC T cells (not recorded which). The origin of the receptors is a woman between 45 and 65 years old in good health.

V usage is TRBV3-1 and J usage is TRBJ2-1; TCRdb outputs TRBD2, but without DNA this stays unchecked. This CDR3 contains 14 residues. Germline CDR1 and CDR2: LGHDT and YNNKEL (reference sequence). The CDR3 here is CASSPGRLGYEQFF.

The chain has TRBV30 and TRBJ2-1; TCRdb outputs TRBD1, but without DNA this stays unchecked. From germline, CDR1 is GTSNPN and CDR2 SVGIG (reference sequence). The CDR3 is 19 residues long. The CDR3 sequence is CAWSSWTGEAGSSYNEQFF.

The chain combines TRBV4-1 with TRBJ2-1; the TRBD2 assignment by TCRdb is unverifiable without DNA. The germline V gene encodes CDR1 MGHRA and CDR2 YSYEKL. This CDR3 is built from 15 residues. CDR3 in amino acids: CASQGLAGPYNEQFF.

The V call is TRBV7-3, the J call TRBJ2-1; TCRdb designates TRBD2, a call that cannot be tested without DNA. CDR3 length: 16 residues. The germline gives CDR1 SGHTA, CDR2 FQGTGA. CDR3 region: CASSLSLLAGANEQFF.

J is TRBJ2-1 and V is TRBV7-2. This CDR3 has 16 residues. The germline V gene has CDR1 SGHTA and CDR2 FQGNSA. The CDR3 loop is CASRSNAGVSYNEQFF.

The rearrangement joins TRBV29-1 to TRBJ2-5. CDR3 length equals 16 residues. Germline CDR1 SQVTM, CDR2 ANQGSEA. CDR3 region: CSVEDRAGKWGETQYF.

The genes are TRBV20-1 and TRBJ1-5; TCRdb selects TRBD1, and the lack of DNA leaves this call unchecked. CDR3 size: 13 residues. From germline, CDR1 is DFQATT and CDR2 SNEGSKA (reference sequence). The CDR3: CSARTESNQPQHF.

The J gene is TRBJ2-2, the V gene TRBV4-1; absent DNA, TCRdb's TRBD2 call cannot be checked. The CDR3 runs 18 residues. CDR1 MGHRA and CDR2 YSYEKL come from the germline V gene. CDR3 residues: CASSRTSGRAQSTGELFF.

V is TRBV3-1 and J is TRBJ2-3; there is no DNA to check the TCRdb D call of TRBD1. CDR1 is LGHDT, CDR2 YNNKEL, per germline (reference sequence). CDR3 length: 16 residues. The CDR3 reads CASSHSDRGYTDTQYF.

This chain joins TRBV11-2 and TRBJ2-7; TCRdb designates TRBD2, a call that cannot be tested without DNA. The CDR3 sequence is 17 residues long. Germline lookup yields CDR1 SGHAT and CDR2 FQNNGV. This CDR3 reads CASSLVRTSGFSYEQYF. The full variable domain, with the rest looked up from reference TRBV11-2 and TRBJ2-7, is EAGVAQSPRYKIIEKRQSVAFWCNPISGHATLYWYQQILGQGPKLLIQFQNNGVVDDSQLPKDRFSAERLKGVDSTLKIQPAKLEDSAVYLCASSLVRTSGFSYEQYFGPGTRLTVT.

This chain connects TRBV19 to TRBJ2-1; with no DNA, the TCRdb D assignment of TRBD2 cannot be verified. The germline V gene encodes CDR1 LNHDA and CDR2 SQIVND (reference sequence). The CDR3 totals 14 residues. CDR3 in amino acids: CASTTSGRGNEQFF.

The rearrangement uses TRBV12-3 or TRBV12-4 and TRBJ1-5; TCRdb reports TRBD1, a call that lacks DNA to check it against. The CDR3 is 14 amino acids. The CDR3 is CASRSSAGRQPQHF.

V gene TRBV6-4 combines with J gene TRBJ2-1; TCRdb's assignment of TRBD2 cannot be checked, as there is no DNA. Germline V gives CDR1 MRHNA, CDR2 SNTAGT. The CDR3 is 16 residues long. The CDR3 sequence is CASSVLAGVVRNEQFF.

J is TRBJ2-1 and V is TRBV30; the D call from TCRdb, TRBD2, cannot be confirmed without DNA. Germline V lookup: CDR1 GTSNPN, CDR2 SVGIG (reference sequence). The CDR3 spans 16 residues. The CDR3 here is CAWSHRTSGKYNEQFF.

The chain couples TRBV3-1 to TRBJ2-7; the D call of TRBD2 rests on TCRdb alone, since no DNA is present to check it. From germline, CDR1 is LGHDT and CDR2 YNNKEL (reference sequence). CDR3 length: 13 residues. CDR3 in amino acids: CASSHHGGNEQYF.

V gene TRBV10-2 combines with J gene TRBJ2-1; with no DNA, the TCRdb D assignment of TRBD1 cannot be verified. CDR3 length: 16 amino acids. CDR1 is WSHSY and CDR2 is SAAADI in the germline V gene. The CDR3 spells CASSERKGGLYNEQFF.